These T cell receptor beta chains were read from a single sample in a study of T cells after yellow fever vaccination. One entry per CDR3 protein results from TCRdb running MiXCR on the 5' RACE reads. The sample yields some 240,000 distinct CDR3 sequences, around 5.3% seen once. The starting material was CD4+ T cells sorted from PBMCs, obtained on the day of the yellow fever booster vaccination. These receptors originate from a man younger than 35 who received the YFV17D yellow fever vaccine. Both conserved end residues are trimmed from each CDR3. Each record gives: CDR3 protein, J gene, V gene, clone size. A row's size may be missing; if present it is once, few, many or a size class.

CDR3aa: SAVGGRTEETQY
j_gene: TRBJ2-5
v_gene: TRBV20-1
abundance: -

CDR3aa: AWKRQGSLNTEAF
j_gene: TRBJ1-1
v_gene: TRBV30
abundance: few

CDR3aa: ATRTAQEKLF
j_gene: TRBJ1-4
v_gene: TRBV6-2/TRBV6-3
abundance: -

CDR3aa: ASSPWTGKSSGANVLT
j_gene: TRBJ2-6
v_gene: TRBV14
abundance: -

CDR3aa: SVYAGDYGYT
j_gene: TRBJ1-2
v_gene: TRBV29-1
abundance: -

CDR3aa: ASSQERSGANVLT
j_gene: TRBJ2-6
v_gene: TRBV4-3
abundance: many

CDR3aa: ASSLGQPTDTQY
j_gene: TRBJ2-3
v_gene: TRBV5-1
abundance: many

CDR3aa: ASSPNSRSWDTQY
j_gene: TRBJ2-3
v_gene: TRBV18
abundance: many

CDR3aa: ASRDGGRYEQY
j_gene: TRBJ2-7
v_gene: TRBV25-1
abundance: few

CDR3aa: ATSKAGVEEEKLF
j_gene: TRBJ1-4
v_gene: TRBV15
abundance: few

CDR3aa: ASGWDVGPYEQY
j_gene: TRBJ2-7
v_gene: TRBV12-5
abundance: -

CDR3aa: ASIGGNSGNTIY
j_gene: TRBJ1-3
v_gene: TRBV6-2/TRBV6-3
abundance: few

CDR3aa: AITNAGGLLANTGELF
j_gene: TRBJ2-2
v_gene: TRBV10-3
abundance: -

CDR3aa: ASSFPRNTIY
j_gene: TRBJ1-3
v_gene: TRBV12-3/TRBV12-4
abundance: many

CDR3aa: ASRGAPGGQETQY
j_gene: TRBJ2-5
v_gene: TRBV5-1
abundance: few

CDR3aa: ASSRSEDTQY
j_gene: TRBJ2-3
v_gene: TRBV18
abundance: many

CDR3aa: ASSIQGITYTEAF
j_gene: TRBJ1-1
v_gene: TRBV19
abundance: -

CDR3aa: ASRGNNYGYT
j_gene: TRBJ1-2
v_gene: TRBV2
abundance: -

CDR3aa: ATSRADRAETQY
j_gene: TRBJ2-5
v_gene: TRBV15
abundance: many

CDR3aa: ASSSSHRKLF
j_gene: TRBJ1-4
v_gene: TRBV28
abundance: many

CDR3aa: ASSFLDRNQPQH
j_gene: TRBJ1-5
v_gene: TRBV12-3/TRBV12-4
abundance: -

CDR3aa: ASLKRTYSNQPQH
j_gene: TRBJ1-5
v_gene: TRBV25-1
abundance: -

CDR3aa: ASTPATGGRNTGELF
j_gene: TRBJ2-2
v_gene: TRBV6-5
abundance: few

CDR3aa: ASREGGSAGELF
j_gene: TRBJ2-2
v_gene: TRBV28
abundance: -

CDR3aa: ASSGGQLLAEAF
j_gene: TRBJ1-1
v_gene: TRBV7-2
abundance: many

CDR3aa: ASNSADSNQPQH
j_gene: TRBJ1-5
v_gene: TRBV7-9
abundance: few

CDR3aa: ATSFGQGSYGYT
j_gene: TRBJ1-2
v_gene: TRBV15
abundance: many